The T cell receptor beta chain under discussion was sequenced for a study of blood T cell repertoires in COVID-19. In the study overall: From T cells, B-cell-depleted T cells, or PBMCs came the material, which was cDNA or gDNA.

The method was immunoSEQ multiplex PCR; TCRdb's version includes in-frame clones alone and lacks a portion of them. Counted here are approximately 120,000 clones, 80% to 90% occurring once; the ten biggest clones make up 9.5% to 15%. Germline loops: CDR1 SGDLS, CDR2 YYNGEE. The CDR3 has 13 amino acids. V gave up 0 bases and J gave up 5 bases, with 6 bases separating them. What was sequenced was peripheral blood. The rearrangement uses TRBV9 and TRBJ2-1, with D perhaps matching TRBD2 (5 bases). The receptor comes from a human donor in a cohort sampled during active COVID-19. CDR3 bases: TGTGCCAGCAGCGTAGGGACTCACAATGAGCAGTTCTTC. Encoded protein: CASSVGTHNEQFF.